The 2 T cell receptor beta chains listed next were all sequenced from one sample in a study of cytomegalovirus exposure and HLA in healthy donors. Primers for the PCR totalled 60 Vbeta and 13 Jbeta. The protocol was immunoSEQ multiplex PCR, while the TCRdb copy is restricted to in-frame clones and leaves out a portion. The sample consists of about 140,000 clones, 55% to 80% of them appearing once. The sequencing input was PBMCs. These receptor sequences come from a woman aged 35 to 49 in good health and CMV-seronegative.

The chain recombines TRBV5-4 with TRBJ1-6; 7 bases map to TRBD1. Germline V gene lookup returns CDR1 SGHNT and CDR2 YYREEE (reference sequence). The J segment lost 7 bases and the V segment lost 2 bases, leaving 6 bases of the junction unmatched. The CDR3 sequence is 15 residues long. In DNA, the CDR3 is TGTGCCAGCAGCTTCCCTCCGGGACAGAATTCACCCCTCCACTTT. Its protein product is CASSFPPGQNSPLHF.

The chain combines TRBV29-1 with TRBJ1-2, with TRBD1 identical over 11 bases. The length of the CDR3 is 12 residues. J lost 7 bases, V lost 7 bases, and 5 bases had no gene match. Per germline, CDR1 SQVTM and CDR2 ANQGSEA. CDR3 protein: CSGGQGASGYTF. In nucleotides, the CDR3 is TGCAGCGGTGGACAGGGGGCGAGTGGCTACACCTTC.